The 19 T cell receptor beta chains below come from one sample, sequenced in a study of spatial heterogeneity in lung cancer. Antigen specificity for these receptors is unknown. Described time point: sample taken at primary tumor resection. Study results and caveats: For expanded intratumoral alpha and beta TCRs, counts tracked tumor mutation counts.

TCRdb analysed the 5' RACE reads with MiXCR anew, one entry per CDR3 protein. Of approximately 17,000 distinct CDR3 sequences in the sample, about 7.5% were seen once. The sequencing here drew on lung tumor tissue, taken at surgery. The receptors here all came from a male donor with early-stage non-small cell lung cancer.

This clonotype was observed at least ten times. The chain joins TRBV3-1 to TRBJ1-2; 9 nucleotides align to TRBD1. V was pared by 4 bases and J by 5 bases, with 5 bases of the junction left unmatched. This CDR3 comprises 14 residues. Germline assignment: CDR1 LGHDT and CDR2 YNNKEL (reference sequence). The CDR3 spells CASSPFGTGYGYTF. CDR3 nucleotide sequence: TGTGCCAGCAGCCCATTCGGGACAGGGTATGGCTACACCTTC. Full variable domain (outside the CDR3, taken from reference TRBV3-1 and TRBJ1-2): DTAVSQTPKYLVTQMGNDKSIKCEQNLGHDTMYWYKQDSKKFLKIMFSYNNKELIINETVPNRFSPKSPDKAHLNLHINSLELGDSAVYFCASSPFGTGYGYTFGSGTRLTVV.

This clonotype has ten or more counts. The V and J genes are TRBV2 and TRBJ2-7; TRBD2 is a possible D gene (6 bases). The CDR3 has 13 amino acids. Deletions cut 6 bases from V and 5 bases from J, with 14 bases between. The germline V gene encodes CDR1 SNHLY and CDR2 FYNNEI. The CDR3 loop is CASSTGLVNEQYF. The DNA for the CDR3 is TGTGCCAGCAGCACGGGACTCGTGAACGAGCAGTACTTC.

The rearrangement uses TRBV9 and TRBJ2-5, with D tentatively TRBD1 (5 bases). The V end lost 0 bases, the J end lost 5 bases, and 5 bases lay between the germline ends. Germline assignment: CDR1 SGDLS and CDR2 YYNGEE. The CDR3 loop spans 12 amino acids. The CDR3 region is CASSVDRETQYF. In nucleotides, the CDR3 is TGTGCCAGCAGCGTAGACAGGGAGACCCAGTACTTC.

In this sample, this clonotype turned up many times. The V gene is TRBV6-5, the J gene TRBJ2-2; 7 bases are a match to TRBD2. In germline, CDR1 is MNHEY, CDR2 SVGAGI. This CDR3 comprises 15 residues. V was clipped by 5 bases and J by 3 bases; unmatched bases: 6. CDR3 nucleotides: TGTGCCAGCAGTCCGCCCGGGAGGTACACCGGGGAGCTGTTTTTT. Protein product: CASSPPGRYTGELFF.

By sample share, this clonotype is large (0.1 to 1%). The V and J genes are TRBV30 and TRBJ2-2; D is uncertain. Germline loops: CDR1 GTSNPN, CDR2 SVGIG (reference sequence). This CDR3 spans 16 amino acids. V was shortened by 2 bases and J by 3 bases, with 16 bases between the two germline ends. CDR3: CAWSLVKSGYTGELFF. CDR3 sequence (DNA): TGTGCCTGGAGTTTGGTGAAGTCGGGTTACACCGGGGAGCTGTTTTTT.

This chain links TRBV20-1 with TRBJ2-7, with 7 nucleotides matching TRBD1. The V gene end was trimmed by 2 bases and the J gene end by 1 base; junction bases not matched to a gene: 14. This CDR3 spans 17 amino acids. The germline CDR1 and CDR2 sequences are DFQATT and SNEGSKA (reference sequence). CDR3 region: CSARHQKQGPLSYEQYF. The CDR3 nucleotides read TGCAGTGCTAGACATCAAAAACAGGGGCCGCTATCCTACGAGCAGTACTTC.

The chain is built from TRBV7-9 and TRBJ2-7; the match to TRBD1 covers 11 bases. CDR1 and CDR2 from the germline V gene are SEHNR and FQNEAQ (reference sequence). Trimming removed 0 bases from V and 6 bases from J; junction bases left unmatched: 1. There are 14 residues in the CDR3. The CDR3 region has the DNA TGTGCCAGCAGCTTAGCGGGACAGGGGGGCGAGCAGTACTTC. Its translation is CASSLAGQGGEQYF.

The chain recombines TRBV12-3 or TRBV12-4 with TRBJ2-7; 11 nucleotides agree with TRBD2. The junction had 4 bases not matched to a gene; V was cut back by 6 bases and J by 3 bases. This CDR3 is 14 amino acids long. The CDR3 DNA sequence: TGTGCCAGCAGCGGGACTAGCGGTCGCTACGAGCAGTACTTC. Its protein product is CASSGTSGRYEQYF.

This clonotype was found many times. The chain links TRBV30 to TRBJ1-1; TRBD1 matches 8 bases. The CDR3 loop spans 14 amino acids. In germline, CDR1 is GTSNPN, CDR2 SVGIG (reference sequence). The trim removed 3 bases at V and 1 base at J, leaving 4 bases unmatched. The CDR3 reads CAWSPGTGNTEAFF. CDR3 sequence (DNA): TGTGCCTGGAGCCCCGGGACAGGGAACACTGAAGCTTTCTTT.

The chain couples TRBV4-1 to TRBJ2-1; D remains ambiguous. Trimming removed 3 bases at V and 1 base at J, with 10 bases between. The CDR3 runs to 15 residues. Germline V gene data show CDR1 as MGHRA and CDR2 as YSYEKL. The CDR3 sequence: CASSQGRISYNEQFF. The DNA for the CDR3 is TGCGCCAGCAGCCAGGGAAGGATTTCCTACAATGAGCAGTTCTTC.

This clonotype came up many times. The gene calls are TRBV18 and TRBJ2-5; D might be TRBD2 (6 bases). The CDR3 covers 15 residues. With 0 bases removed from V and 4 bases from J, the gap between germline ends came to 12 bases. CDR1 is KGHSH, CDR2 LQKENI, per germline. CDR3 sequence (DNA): TGTGCCAGCTCACCACCGTTGGCCGGGGGAGAGACCCAGTACTTC. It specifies CASSPPLAGGETQYF.

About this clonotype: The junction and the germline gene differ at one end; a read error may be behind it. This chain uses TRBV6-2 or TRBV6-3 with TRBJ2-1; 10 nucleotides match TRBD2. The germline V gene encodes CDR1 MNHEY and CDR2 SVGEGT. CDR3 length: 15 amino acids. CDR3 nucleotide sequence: TGTGCCAGCAGTTACCATGCTAGCGGGGGCAATGAGCATTTCTTC. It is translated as CASSYHASGGNEHFF.

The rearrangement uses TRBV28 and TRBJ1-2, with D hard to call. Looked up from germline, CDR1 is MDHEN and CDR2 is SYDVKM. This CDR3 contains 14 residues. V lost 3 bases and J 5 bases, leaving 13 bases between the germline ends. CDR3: CASSFTPRVYGYTF. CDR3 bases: TGTGCCAGCAGTTTTACCCCGCGAGTATATGGCTACACCTTC.

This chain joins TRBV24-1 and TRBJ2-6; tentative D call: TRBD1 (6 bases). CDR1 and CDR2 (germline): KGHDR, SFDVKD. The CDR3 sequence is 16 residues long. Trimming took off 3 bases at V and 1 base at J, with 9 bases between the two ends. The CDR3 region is CATSDVDRSGANVLTF. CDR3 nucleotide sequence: TGTGCCACCAGTGATGTCGACAGGTCTGGGGCCAACGTCCTGACTTTC.

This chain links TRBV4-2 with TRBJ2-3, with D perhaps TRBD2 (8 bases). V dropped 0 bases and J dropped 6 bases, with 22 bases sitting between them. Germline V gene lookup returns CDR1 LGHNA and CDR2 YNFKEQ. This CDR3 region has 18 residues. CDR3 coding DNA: TGTGCCAGCAGCCAAGAGAGACAGGGACCGGGGGGGATGGATACGCAGTATTTT. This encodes CASSQERQGPGGMDTQYF.

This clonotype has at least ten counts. CDR3 loop: CASSKAAGTYLGARGGYTF. Written as DNA, the CDR3 is TGTGCCAGCAGCAAGGCCGCGGGCACGTACCTTGGGGCTAGGGGTGGCTACACCTTC. This chain links TRBV7-8 with TRBJ1-2; maybe TRBD1 (5 bases). Trimming left V 5 bases short and J 7 bases short, with 32 bases between. Germline CDR1 is SGHVS and CDR2 is FQNEAQ. CDR3 length: 19 residues.

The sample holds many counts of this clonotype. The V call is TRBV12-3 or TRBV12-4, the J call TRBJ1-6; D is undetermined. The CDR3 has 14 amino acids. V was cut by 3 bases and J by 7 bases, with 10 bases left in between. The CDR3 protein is CASSFGEGNSPLHF. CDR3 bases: TGTGCCAGCAGTTTCGGGGAGGGAAATTCACCCCTCCACTTT.

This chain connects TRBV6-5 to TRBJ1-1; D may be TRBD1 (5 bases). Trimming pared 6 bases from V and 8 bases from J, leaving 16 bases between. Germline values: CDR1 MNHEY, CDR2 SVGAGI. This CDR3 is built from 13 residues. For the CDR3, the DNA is TGTGCCAGCAGCACGTCTCGGGGGAAGGAAGCTTTCTTT. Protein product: CASSTSRGKEAFF.

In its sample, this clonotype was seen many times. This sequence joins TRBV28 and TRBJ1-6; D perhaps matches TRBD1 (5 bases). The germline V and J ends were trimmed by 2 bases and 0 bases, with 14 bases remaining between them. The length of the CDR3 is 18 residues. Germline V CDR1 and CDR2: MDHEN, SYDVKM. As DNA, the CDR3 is TGTGCCAGCAGTTTAATAGGGGCTGAGAACTCCTATAATTCACCCCTCCACTTT. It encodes CASSLIGAENSYNSPLHF.